The T cell receptor (beta chain) under discussion was sequenced for a study of PD-L1 blockade in urothelial cancer. The time point is: pretreatment peripheral blood. Metastatic or locally advanced urothelial carcinoma was present in the patients. The study collected 1 to 8 samples per patient, pretreatment and on-treatment. Clones were read by immunoSEQ multiplex PCR, and TCRdb kept only the in-frame ones, dropping some. The sample comprises tens of thousands of clones, 84% of which are singletons, and 9.2% rests with the top ten. The sample in question was PBMCs, obtained around atezolizumab (anti-PD-L1) treatment. The receptor comes from a woman between 65 and 79 years old with urothelial cancer.

This CDR3 is CASSWDRAAGELFF. The CDR3 coding sequence is TGTGCCAGCAGCTGGGACAGGGCGGCCGGGGAGCTGTTTTTT. V is TRBV5-4 and J is TRBJ2-2, with 9 bases that match TRBD1. There are 14 residues in the CDR3. Trimming cost V 3 bases and J 6 bases; bases outside gene matches: 3. Germline V lookup: CDR1 SGHNT, CDR2 YYREEE (reference sequence).